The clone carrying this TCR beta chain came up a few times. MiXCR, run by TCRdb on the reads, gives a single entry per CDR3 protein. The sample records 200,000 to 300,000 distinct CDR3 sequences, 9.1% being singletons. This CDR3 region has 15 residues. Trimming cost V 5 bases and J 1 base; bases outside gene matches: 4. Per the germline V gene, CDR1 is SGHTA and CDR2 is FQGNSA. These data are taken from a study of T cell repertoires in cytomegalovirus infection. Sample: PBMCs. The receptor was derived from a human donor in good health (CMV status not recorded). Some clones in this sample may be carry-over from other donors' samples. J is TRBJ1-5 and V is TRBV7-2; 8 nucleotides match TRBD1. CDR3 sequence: CASSPRGRSNQPQHF. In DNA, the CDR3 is TGTGCCAGCAGCCCCAGGGGGCGAAGCAATCAGCCCCAGCATTTT.